This note documents a single T cell receptor (beta chain) sequence. Its specificity is unknown. Preparation of TRB cDNA libraries relied on 5' RACE carrying UMI labels. Reanalyzing the 5' RACE reads, TCRdb keeps one entry per CDR3 protein, without DNA. Its table lists 150,000 or so distinct CDR3 sequences. This sample was included in a study of CXCR3-negative and CXCR3-positive naive CD8 T cells. Across the whole study: Sequencing yielded 120 million to 150 million TRB reads, roughly 1.5 +/- 0.3 million per library. Overall study results and limits: A higher hydrophobicity marked the TRB CDR3s of CXCR3-positive naive cells versus CXCR3-negative naive cells.

The receptor was isolated from a human donor in good health. Some clones in this sample may be carry-over from other donors' samples. The sequenced sample was naive CXCR3- CD8+ T cells from blood. This sample's subset: CD45RO-CCR7+CD27+CD95- naive CD8+ T cells lacking CXCR3 (TNR3-).

The CDR3 loop reads CASSPIERLNEQFF. The rearrangement joins TRBV6-5 to TRBJ2-1. CDR1 MNHEY and CDR2 SVGAGI come from the germline V gene. CDR3 length: 14 residues.